The 20 T cell receptor beta chains below were found in one sample sequenced in a study of cytomegalovirus exposure and HLA in healthy donors. PCR primers comprised 60 Vbeta and 13 Jbeta primers. The repertoire was sequenced with immunoSEQ multiplex PCR; TCRdb's copy has only in-frame clones and lacks some. The sample carries some 110,000 clones, roughly 72% recorded once. The sample comprised PBMCs. The origin of the receptors is a woman between 50 and 59 years old in good health and CMV-seropositive.

The CDR3 loop reads CASSSTGTGVEKLFF. CDR3 nucleotides: TGTGCCAGCAGTTCTACCGGGACAGGGGTTGAAAAACTGTTTTTT. J is TRBJ1-4 and V is TRBV28; TRBD1 matches 10 bases. This CDR3 spans 15 amino acids. V was clipped by 4 bases and J by 7 bases; unmatched bases: 6. Germline loops: CDR1 MDHEN, CDR2 SYDVKM.

The V gene is TRBV2, the J gene TRBJ1-1, with D maybe TRBD1 (6 bases). The germline gives CDR1 SNHLY, CDR2 FYNNEI. This CDR3 comprises 15 residues. The V gene lost 6 bases and the J gene lost 5 bases, with 19 bases spanning the gap. Here the CDR3 reads CASRPPTGFNTEAFF. CDR3 in DNA: TGTGCCAGCAGACCCCCGACAGGCTTTAATACTGAAGCTTTCTTT. Combining the CDR3 with reference TRBV2 and TRBJ1-1 gives the whole variable domain EPEVTQTPSHQVTQMGQEVILRCVPISNHLYFYWYRQILGQKVEFLVSFYNNEISEKSEIFDDQFSVERPDGSNFTLKIRSTKLEDSAMYFCASRPPTGFNTEAFFGQGTRLTVV.

This clone was picked up one time. This chain connects TRBV7-9 to TRBJ2-7, with TRBD1 identical over 7 bases. The CDR3 extends over 14 amino acids. The germline gives CDR1 SEHNR, CDR2 FQNEAQ (reference sequence). The V segment lost 2 bases and the J segment 6 bases; nucleotides outside the gene matches: 7. DNA of the CDR3: TGTGCCAGCAGCTTATCCGGGACAGTCCCCGAGCAGTACTTC. It specifies CASSLSGTVPEQYF.

This chain links TRBV18 with TRBJ1-5, with TRBD1 matching over 9 bases. Germline-derived CDR1 and CDR2 are KGHSH and LQKENI. This CDR3 is 14 amino acids long. Losses at the gene ends were 3 bases for V and 5 bases for J; bases not matched to a gene: 2. In nucleotides, the CDR3 is TGTGCCAGCTCACCCGGGACAGGGTATCAGCCCCAGCATTTT. As protein: CASSPGTGYQPQHF.

This clone was detected once. The V call is TRBV4-3, the J call TRBJ1-6, with TRBD1 matching 8 bases. V shed 3 bases and J 6 bases; nucleotides not matched to a gene: 7. Per the germline V gene, CDR1 is LGHNA and CDR2 is YSLEER. The CDR3 loop spans 16 amino acids. The CDR3 spells CASSQMTGASNSPLHF. The CDR3 DNA reads as TGCGCCAGCAGCCAGATGACAGGGGCGAGTAATTCACCCCTCCACTTT.

The chain recombines TRBV25-1 with TRBJ1-2; D is uncertain. The CDR3 extends over 16 amino acids. The germline V gene encodes CDR1 MGHDK and CDR2 SYGVNS. Trimming removed 0 bases at V and 3 bases at J, with 14 bases between. CDR3 residues: CASSEYGEGADYGYTF. In DNA, the CDR3 is TGTGCCAGCAGTGAATATGGTGAGGGTGCGGACTATGGCTACACCTTC.

Comment on this clone: Mismatch with germline at one junction end may stem from a read error. The sample has other DNA sequences that encode this CDR3 too. The rearrangement uses TRBV10-3 and TRBJ2-5; D is possibly TRBD1 (7 bases). The V gene's germline CDR1 is ENHRY and CDR2 SYGVKD. The CDR3 is 14 residues long. The CDR3 DNA follows: TGTGCCATCAGGGGATCAGGGGGGAGTGAGACCCAATACTTC. Its translation is CAIRGSGGSETQYF.

The rearrangement links TRBV7-2 to TRBJ1-5; 7 positions match TRBD1. CDR1 SGHTA and CDR2 FQGNSA come from the germline V gene. The CDR3 spans 14 residues. Germline trimming cut 5 bases from V and 2 bases from J; bases unmatched to any gene: 3. CDR3 loop: CASSLDRGNQPQHF. CDR3 coding DNA: TGTGCCAGCAGCCTAGACAGGGGCAATCAGCCCCAGCATTTT.

This chain connects TRBV11-2 to TRBJ2-5; TRBD2 agrees at 12 bases. The CDR3 is made up of 14 amino acids. In germline, CDR1 is SGHAT, CDR2 FQNNGV. J gave up 5 bases and V 5 bases, and 3 bases lay outside the gene matches. CDR3: CASSPGLAGETQYF. As DNA, the CDR3 is TGTGCCAGCAGCCCCGGACTAGCGGGGGAGACCCAGTACTTC.

This chain joins TRBV9 and TRBJ2-7; maybe TRBD2 (6 bases). V was pared by 6 bases and J by 2 bases, with 15 bases between. This CDR3 is built from 14 residues. The germline gives CDR1 SGDLS, CDR2 YYNGEE. For the CDR3, the DNA is TGTGCCAGCACCCGCGGAGGGGTCCCCTACGAGCAGTACTTC. It specifies CASTRGGVPYEQYF.

This chain joins TRBV9 and TRBJ2-1; D may be TRBD1 (5 bases). Germline V gene sequence: CDR1 SGDLS, CDR2 YYNGEE. CDR3 length: 14 residues. Deletions cut 4 bases from V and 8 bases from J, with 16 bases between. CDR3 protein: CASSPRPGIDEQFF. The CDR3 DNA follows: TGTGCCAGCAGCCCCCGACCAGGGATCGATGAGCAGTTCTTC.

The chain couples TRBV4-3 to TRBJ2-1; 7 bases line up with TRBD1. Germline lookup yields CDR1 LGHNA and CDR2 YSLEER. The CDR3 runs 15 residues. V was pared by 1 base and J by 8 bases, with 8 bases of the junction left unmatched. This chain's CDR3 is CASSQAGQSHHEQFF. The DNA of the CDR3 is TGCGCCAGCAGCCAAGCGGGACAGTCCCACCATGAGCAGTTCTTC.

This sequence joins TRBV19 and TRBJ1-2, with 7 bases fitting TRBD1. Germline V CDR1 and CDR2: LNHDA, SQIVND (reference sequence). The CDR3 extends over 15 amino acids. J gave up 6 bases and V 5 bases, and 12 bases lay outside the gene matches. CDR3 in amino acids: CASSSLSGTDHGYTF. CDR3 nucleotides: TGTGCCAGTAGTTCCTTATCGGGGACAGACCATGGCTACACCTTC.

This chain connects TRBV7-6 to TRBJ2-2; D unresolved. The ends were cut back, 1 base at V and 0 bases at J, with 9 bases in the middle. CDR3 length: 16 amino acids. Germline lookup yields CDR1 SGHVS and CDR2 FNYEAQ. The CDR3 loop reads CASSLVPSSNTGELFF. CDR3 coding DNA: TGTGCCAGCAGCTTAGTTCCCAGTTCGAACACCGGGGAGCTGTTTTTT.

V and J are TRBV4-3 and TRBJ1-2; maybe TRBD1 (5 bases). V gave up 4 bases and J gave up 2 bases, with 14 bases separating them. The germline V gene encodes CDR1 LGHNA and CDR2 YSLEER. This CDR3 contains 15 residues. The CDR3 DNA reads as TGCGCCAGCAGCCGCGTCCTACAGGAGAACTATGGCTACACCTTC. This codes for CASSRVLQENYGYTF.

V and J are TRBV4-3 and TRBJ2-7; 9 nucleotides match TRBD2. J lost 3 bases, V lost 4 bases, and 1 base had no gene match. Germline CDR1 and CDR2: LGHNA and YSLEER. The CDR3 is 13 residues long. The CDR3 bases are TGCGCCAGCAGCCTTAGCGGGGGCTACGAGCAGTACTTC. Its protein is CASSLSGGYEQYF.

This chain connects TRBV6-5 to TRBJ2-2, with TRBD2 as a possible D gene (6 bases). The germline CDR1 and CDR2 sequences are MNHEY and SVGAGI. The CDR3 runs 15 residues. V was cut by 2 bases and J by 5 bases, with 12 bases left in between. The CDR3 region is CASSYTRTTTGELFF. The CDR3, as DNA: TGTGCCAGCAGTTACACCAGGACTACGACCGGGGAGCTGTTTTTT.

V gene TRBV7-9 combines with J gene TRBJ1-5; D is perhaps TRBD1 (5 bases). The germline V gene encodes CDR1 SEHNR and CDR2 FQNEAQ (reference sequence). The CDR3 loop spans 16 amino acids. V lost 1 base and J 0 bases, leaving 10 bases between the germline ends. The CDR3 sequence is CASSLGGGYSNQPQHF. The CDR3, as DNA: TGTGCCAGCAGCTTAGGGGGGGGGTATAGCAATCAGCCCCAGCATTTT.

The gene calls are TRBV7-6 and TRBJ2-3, with TRBD2 identical over 7 bases. The CDR3 is 16 residues long. Germline lookup yields CDR1 SGHVS and CDR2 FNYEAQ. Trimming cost V 5 bases and J 2 bases; bases outside gene matches: 10. CDR3 loop: CASSPSPGLSTDTQYF. As DNA, the CDR3 is TGTGCCAGCAGCCCTTCCCCGGGACTATCCACAGATACGCAGTATTTT.

This clone was counted between two and nine times. The gene calls are TRBV2 and TRBJ2-5; D is perhaps TRBD2 (6 bases). Trimming left V 3 bases short and J 12 bases short, with 14 bases between. CDR1 is SNHLY, CDR2 FYNNEI, per germline. This CDR3 has 12 residues. The CDR3 bases are TGTGCCAGCAGTGAGGCCGAGACTAGGAAGTACTTC. Its translation: CASSEAETRKYF.